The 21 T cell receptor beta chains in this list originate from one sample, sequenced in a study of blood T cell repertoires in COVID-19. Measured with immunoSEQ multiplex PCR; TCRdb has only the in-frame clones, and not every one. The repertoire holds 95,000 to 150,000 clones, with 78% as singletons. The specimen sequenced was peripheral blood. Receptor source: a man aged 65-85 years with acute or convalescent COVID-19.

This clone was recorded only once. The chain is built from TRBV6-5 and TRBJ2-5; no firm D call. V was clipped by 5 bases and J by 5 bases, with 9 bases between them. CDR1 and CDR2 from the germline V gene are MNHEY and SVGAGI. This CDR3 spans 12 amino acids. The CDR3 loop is CASSPGWETQYF. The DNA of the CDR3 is TGTGCCAGCAGTCCCGGGTGGGAGACCCAGTACTTC.

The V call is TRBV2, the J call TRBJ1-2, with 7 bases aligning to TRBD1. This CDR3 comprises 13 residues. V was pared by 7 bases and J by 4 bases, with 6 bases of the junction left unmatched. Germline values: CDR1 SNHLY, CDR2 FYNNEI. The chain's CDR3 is CASMPWDSYGYTF. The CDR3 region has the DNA TGTGCCAGCATGCCCTGGGACAGCTATGGCTACACCTTC.

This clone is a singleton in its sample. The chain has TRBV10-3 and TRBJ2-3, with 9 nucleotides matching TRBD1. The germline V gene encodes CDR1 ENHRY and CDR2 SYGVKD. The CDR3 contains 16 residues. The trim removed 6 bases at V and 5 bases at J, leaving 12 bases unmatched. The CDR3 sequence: CAISDPGQGSGDTQYF. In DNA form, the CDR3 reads TGTGCCATCAGCGACCCGGGACAGGGCTCCGGAGATACGCAGTATTTT.

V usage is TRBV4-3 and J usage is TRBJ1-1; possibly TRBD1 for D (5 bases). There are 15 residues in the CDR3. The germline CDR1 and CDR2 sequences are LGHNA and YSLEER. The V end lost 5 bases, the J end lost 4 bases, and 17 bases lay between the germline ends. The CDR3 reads CASSKGAGIVTEAFF. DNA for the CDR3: TGCGCCAGCAGCAAAGGGGCAGGGATAGTCACTGAAGCTTTCTTT.

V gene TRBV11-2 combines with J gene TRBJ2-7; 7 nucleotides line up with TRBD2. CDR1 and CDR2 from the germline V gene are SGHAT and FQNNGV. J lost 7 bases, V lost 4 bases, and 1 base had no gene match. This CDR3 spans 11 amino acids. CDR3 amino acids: CASSSGGEQYF. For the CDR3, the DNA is TGTGCCAGCAGCTCCGGGGGGGAGCAGTACTTC.

For the CDR3, the DNA is TGTGCCAGTAGTTATACGACAGGGGCCAGGGGCTACACCTTC. Translating it yields CASSYTTGARGYTF. This chain links TRBV19 with TRBJ1-2, with 8 bases lining up with TRBD1. The CDR3 is 14 amino acids. The junction had 10 bases not matched to a gene; V was cut back by 5 bases and J by 8 bases. The germline CDR1 and CDR2 sequences are LNHDA and SQIVND (reference sequence).

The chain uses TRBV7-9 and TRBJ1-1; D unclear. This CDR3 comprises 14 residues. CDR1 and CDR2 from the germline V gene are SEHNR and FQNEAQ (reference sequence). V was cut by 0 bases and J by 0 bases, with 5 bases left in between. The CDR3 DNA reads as TGTGCCAGCAGCTTAGCACAGTTGAACACTGAAGCTTTCTTT. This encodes CASSLAQLNTEAFF.

The CDR3 loop reads CASSLGAGSPQHF. The CDR3 coding sequence is TGTGCCAGCAGCTTGGGAGCAGGTTCGCCCCAGCATTTT. The chain is built from TRBV5-4 and TRBJ1-5; unclear D gene. CDR1 is SGHNT, CDR2 YYREEE, per germline (reference sequence). Trimming stripped 0 bases from V and 9 bases from J, with 10 bases between. The CDR3 runs to 13 residues.

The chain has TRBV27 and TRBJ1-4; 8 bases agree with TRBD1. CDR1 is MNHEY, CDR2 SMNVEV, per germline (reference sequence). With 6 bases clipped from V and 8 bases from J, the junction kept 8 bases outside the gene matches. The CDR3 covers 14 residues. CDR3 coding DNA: TGTGCCAGCAGATGGACAGGGAATGGCGAAAAACTGTTTTTT. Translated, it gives CASRWTGNGEKLFF. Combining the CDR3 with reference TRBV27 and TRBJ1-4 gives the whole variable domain EAQVTQNPRYLITVTGKKLTVTCSQNMNHEYMSWYRQDPGLGLRQIYYSMNVEVTDKGDVPEGYKVSRKEKRNFPLILESPSPNQTSLYFCASRWTGNGEKLFFGSGTQLSVL.

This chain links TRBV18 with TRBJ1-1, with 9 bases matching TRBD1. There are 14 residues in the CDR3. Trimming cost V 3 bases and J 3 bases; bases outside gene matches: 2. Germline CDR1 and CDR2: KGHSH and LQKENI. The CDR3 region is CASSPDRGYTEAFF. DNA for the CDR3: TGTGCCAGCTCACCGGACAGGGGATACACTGAAGCTTTCTTT.

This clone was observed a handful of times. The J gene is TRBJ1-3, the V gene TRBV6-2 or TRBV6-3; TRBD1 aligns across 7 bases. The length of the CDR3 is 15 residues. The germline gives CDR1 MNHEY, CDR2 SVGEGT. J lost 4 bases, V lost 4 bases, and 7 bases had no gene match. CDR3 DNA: TGTGCCAGCAGTTCTACAGGGGTGAAAGGAAACACCATATATTTT. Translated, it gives CASSSTGVKGNTIYF.

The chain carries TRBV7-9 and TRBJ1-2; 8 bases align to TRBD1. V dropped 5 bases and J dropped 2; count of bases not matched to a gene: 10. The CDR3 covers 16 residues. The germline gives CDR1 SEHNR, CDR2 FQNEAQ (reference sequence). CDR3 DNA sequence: TGTGCCAGCAGCCCGCGGACAGGGAGCACCAACTATGGCTACACCTTC. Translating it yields CASSPRTGSTNYGYTF.

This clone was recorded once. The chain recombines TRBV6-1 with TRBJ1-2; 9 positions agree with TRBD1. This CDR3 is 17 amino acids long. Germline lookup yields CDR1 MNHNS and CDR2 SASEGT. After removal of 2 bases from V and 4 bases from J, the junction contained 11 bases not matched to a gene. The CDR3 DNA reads TGTGCCAGCAGTGAAACGGGGACAGGGATCGGGTCCTATGGCTACACCTTC. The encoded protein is CASSETGTGIGSYGYTF.

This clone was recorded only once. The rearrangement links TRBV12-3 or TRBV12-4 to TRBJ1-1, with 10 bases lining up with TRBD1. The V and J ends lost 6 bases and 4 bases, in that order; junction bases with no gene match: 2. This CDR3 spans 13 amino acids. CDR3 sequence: CASRTGGITEAFF. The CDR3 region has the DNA TGTGCCAGCAGGACAGGGGGCATCACTGAAGCTTTCTTT.

The CDR3 bases are TGCAGCGTTGAATGGCGGGGGCAATCTGGAAACACCATATATTTT. This sequence encodes CSVEWRGQSGNTIYF. The gene calls are TRBV29-1 and TRBJ1-3, with a weak D call TRBD1 (6 bases). Germline V gives CDR1 SQVTM, CDR2 ANQGSEA. Deletions cut 2 bases from V and 1 base from J, with 12 bases between. This CDR3 has 15 amino acids. Based on the CDR3 plus reference TRBV29-1 and TRBJ1-3, the full variable domain is SAVISQKPSRDICQRGTSLTIQCQVDSQVTMMFWYRQQPGQSLTLIATANQGSEATYESGFVIDKFPISRPNLTFSTLTVSNMSPEDSSIYLCSVEWRGQSGNTIYFGEGSWLTVV.

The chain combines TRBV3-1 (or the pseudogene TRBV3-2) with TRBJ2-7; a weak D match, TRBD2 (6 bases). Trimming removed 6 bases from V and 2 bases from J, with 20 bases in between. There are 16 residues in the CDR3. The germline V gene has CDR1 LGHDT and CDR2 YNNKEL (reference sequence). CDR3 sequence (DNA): TGTGCCAGCAGTCAAAGGGCGGTTCGGGGGACCTACGAGCAGTACTTC. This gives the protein CASSQRAVRGTYEQYF.

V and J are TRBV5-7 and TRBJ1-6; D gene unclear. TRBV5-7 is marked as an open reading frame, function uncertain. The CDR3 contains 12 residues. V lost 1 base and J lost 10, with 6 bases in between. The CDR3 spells CASSLCKSPLHF. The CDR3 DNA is TGTGCCAGCAGCTTGTGTAAATCACCCCTCCACTTT.

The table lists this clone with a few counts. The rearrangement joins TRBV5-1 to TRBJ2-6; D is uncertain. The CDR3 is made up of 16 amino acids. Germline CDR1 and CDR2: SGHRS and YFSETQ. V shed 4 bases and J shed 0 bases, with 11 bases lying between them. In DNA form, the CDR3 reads TGCGCCAGCAGCCCGCTATCTAACTCTGGGGCCAACGTCCTGACTTTC. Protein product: CASSPLSNSGANVLTF.

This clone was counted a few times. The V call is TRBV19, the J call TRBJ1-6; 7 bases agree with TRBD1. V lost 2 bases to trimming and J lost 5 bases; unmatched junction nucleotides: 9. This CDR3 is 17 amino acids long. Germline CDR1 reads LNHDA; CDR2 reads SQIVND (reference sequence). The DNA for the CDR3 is TGTGCCAGTAGTATATATACCAGGGGGACTCATAATTCACCCCTCCACTTT. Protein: CASSIYTRGTHNSPLHF. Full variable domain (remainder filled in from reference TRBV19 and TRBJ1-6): DGGITQSPKYLFRKEGQNVTLSCEQNLNHDAMYWYRQDPGQGLRLIYYSQIVNDFQKGDIAEGYSVSREKKESFPLTVTSAQKNPTAFYLCASSIYTRGTHNSPLHFGNGTRLTVT.

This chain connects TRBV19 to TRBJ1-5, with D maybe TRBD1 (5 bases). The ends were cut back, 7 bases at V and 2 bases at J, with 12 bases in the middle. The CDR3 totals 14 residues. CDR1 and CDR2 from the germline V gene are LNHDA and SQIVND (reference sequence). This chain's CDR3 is CASNGGGGNQPQHF. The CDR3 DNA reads TGTGCCAGTAATGGGGGGGGAGGCAATCAGCCCCAGCATTTT.

The CDR3 DNA reads TGTGCCAGCAGTGACATCTCCTACGAGCAGTACTTC. It specifies CASSDISYEQYF. The chain joins TRBV6-2 or TRBV6-3 to TRBJ2-7; D is uncertain. Trimming took off 5 bases at V and 0 bases at J, with 5 bases between the two ends. The CDR3 is made up of 12 amino acids. The V gene's germline CDR1 is MNHEY and CDR2 SVGEGT.